These T cell receptor beta chains were read from a single sample in a study of blood T cell repertoires in COVID-19. The assay was immunoSEQ multiplex PCR, and TCRdb's table has in-frame clones only and misses some. This table has 250,000 to 350,000 clones, 91% appearing once. Sample: peripheral blood. The receptors were sampled from a woman aged 25 to 45 with COVID-19, enrolled during active disease. CDR3s leave out the opening cysteine and the closing phenylalanine or tryptophan. The order of the fields is V gene, clone size, D gene, J gene, CDR3 protein. The D gene is left open where the match is weak. Expanded clones are given a class, and other clones once, few, many or no size at all.

TRBV4-1	.	TRBD1	TRBJ2-1	ASSQVRGLDEQF
TRBV15	few	TRBD2	TRBJ2-1	ATGERGNEQF
TRBV27	.	.	TRBJ1-5	ASSLFPMALGGNQPQH
TRBV28	.	.	TRBJ2-2	ASRLPGSTGELF
TRBV29-1	once	.	TRBJ1-1	SVSQMTVNTEAF
TRBV5-4	.	TRBD1	TRBJ1-1	ASSLEGALSEAF
TRBV9	.	.	TRBJ2-2	ASSVGSRGGGFIIAGELF
TRBV28	.	.	TRBJ1-1	ASNQWAGSNTEAF
TRBV28	.	TRBD1	TRBJ1-1	ASSSPQGGNTEAF
TRBV29-1	.	TRBD2	TRBJ2-7	SVEGRGVRGSGSTHEQY
TRBV2	.	.	TRBJ1-2	ASQGQPYGYT
TRBV5-1	.	TRBD1	TRBJ2-1	ASSYGGTGAYNEQF
TRBV24-1	.	TRBD1	TRBJ2-1	ATGTGGRDEQF
TRBV19	once	.	TRBJ1-5	ASSGPREWGNQPQH
TRBV5-4	.	.	TRBJ2-2	ASSREAGSGELF
TRBV7-9	.	.	TRBJ2-7	ASSPSPSQVGKQY
TRBV27	.	.	TRBJ2-5	ASSGRGSSETQY
TRBV10-3	.	.	TRBJ1-1	AIGAALNTEAF
TRBV10-2	.	.	TRBJ2-1	ASRSSYNEQF
TRBV6-4	.	TRBD2	TRBJ2-1	ASKSLAGAYNEQF
TRBV6-5	.	.	TRBJ1-1	ASSPATGRGSEAF
TRBV7-3	.	TRBD2	TRBJ2-1	ASSLSGRPINEQF
TRBV5-1	.	.	TRBJ2-7	ASSLGAAYSYEQY
TRBV5-6	.	.	TRBJ2-7	ASSFLGALSYEQY
TRBV28	.	TRBD2	TRBJ2-1	ASSLPPGLAGGNNEQF
TRBV28	.	TRBD1	TRBJ1-2	ASRLPTGGNA
TRBV9	.	TRBD2	TRBJ2-1	ASSAKTSGRSNEQF
TRBV9	.	.	TRBJ2-3	ASSVLTGSTDTQY
TRBV5-1	few	TRBD1	TRBJ1-5	ASSLARGHQPQH
TRBV9	.	TRBD2	TRBJ2-1	ASSVTSEHYNEQF
TRBV5-6	.	.	TRBJ1-1	ASSFEGIEEAF
TRBV5-4	.	TRBD1	TRBJ2-1	ASSLVGQGFSYNEQF
TRBV5-1	.	.	TRBJ1-5	ASSLDPRGTQPQH
TRBV5-1	.	TRBD1	TRBJ1-4	ASRETGTNEKLF
TRBV29-1	once	.	TRBJ1-2	SVERSLDGRGYGYT
TRBV9	.	.	TRBJ2-7	ASSVATSEQTYEQY
TRBV7-9	once	TRBD1	TRBJ2-7	ASSSSSGTANYEQY
TRBV19	.	TRBD1	TRBJ1-5	ASSTPPGTGSNQPQH
TRBV25-1	.	TRBD2	TRBJ2-3	ASSILAGVTDTQY
TRBV2	.	.	TRBJ1-6	ASRTDRSSYNSPLH
TRBV9	.	.	TRBJ2-3	ASSTKRGDLGTDTQY
TRBV15	.	.	TRBJ1-4	ATSRDFVGVSDEKLF
TRBV2	.	.	TRBJ2-3	ASSERDTQY
TRBV18	.	TRBD1	TRBJ1-5	ASSRTGANQPQH
TRBV19	.	.	TRBJ1-1	ASSIDSVATGFAF